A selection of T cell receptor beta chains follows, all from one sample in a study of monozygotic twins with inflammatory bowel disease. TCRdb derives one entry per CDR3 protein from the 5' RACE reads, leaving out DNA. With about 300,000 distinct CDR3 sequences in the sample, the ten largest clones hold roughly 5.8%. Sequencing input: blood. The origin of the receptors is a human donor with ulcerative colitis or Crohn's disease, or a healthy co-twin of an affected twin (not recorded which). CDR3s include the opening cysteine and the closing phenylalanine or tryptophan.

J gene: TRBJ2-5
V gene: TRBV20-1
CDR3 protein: CSANEWQQETQYF

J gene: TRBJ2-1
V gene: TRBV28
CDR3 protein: CASFGTAYNEQFF

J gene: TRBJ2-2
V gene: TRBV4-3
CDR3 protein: CASSPGTGAGELFF

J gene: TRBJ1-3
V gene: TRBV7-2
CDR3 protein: CASSPRATDSRNTIYF

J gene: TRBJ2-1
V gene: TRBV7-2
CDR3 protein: CASSLMGTGVDEQFF

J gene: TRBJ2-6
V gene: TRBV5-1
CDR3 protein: CASRGEQGRPGANVLTF

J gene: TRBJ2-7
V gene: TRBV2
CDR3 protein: CASSQRTSGSALVPRQYF

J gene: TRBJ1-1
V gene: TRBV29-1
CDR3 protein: CSVPTHTEAFF

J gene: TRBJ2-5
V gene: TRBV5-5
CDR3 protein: CASSPGHPETQYF

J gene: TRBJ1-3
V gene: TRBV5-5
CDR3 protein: CASSLEHRNTIYF

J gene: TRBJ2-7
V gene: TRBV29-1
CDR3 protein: CSVVADTRYEQYF

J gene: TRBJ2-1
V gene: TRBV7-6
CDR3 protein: CASSFTGEQFF

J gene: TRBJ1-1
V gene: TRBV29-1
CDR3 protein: CSVSFTSGANTEAFF

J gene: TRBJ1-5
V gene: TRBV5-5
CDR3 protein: CASSLGPIQPQHF

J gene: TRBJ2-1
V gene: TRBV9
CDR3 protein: CASSALGAGSLSEQFF

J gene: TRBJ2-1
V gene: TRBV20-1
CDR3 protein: CSASKFQVGNEQFF

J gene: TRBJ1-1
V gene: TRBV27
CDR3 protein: CASSLESGGTEAFF

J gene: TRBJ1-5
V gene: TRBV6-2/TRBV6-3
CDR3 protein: CASSWSAGSDQPQHF

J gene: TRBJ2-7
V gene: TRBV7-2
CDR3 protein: CASSSRGTTYEQYF

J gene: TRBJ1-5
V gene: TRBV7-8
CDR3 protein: CASSLSLGSNQPQHF

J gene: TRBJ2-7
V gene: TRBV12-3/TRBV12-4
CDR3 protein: CASSLGLVYEQYF

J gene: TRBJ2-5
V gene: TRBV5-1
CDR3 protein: CASSYGLAGIQETQYF

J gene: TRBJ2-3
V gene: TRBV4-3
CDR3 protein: CASSQSGTDTQYF

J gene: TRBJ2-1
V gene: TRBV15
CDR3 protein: CATSSRYNEQFF

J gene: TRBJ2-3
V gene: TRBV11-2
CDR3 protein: CASSKTSGGPLAQYF

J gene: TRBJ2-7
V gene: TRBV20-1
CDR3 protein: CSARDNPWGRFEQYF

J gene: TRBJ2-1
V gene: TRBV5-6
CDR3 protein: CASSSSGWEQFF

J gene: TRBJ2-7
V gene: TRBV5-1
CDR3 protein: CASSSVRLAGEQYF

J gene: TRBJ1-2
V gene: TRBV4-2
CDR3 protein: CASSQAQGDGYTF

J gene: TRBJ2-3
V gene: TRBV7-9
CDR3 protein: CASSLVPGKIKFGDTQYF

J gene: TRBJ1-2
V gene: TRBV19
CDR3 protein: CALGPHANYGYTF

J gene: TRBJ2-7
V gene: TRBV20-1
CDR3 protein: CSARLDRGSYEQYF

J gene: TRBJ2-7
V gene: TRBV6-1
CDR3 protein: CASSRTSTSYEQYF

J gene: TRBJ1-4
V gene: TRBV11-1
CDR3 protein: CASSLDQGANEKLFF

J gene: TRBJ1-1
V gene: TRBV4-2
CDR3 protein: CASSQDPRGSEAFF

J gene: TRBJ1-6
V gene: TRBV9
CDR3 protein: CASSVAHRTTPLHF

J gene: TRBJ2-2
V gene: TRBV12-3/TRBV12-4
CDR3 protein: CASRGTLGSGGYTGELFF

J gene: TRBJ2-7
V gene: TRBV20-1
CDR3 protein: CSAPGASYEQYF

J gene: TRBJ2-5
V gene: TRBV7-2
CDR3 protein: CASRPPGTGGPGETQYF

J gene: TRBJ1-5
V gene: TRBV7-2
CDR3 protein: CASSLYNQPQHF

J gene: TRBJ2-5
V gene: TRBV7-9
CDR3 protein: CASRETVQETQYF

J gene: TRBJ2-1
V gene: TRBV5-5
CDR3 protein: CASRSIGAKTSGINEQFF

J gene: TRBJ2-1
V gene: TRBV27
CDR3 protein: CASSLFEQDEQFF

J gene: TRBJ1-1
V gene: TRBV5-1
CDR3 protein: CASSLGAGGMNTEAFF

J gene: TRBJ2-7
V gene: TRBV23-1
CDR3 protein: CASSQSYSRLSYEQYF

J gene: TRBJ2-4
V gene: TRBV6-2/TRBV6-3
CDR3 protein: CASRDRGWSNIQYF

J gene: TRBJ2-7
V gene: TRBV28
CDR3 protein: CASSRGGAGYEQYF

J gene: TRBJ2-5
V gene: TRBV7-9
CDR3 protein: CASSLSIVAGEQETQYF

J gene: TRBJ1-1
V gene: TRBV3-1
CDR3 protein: CASSQRDRRTEAFF

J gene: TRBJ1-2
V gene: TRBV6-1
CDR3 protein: CASSEGSGGYTF